The T cell receptor (beta chain) described here comes from a study of T cell responses to AZD1222 COVID-19 vaccine. The CDR3 spans 15 residues. Germline V lookup: CDR1 LGHDT, CDR2 YNNKEL (reference sequence). V gave up 4 bases and J gave up 0 bases, with 10 bases separating them. Clones were sequenced by immunoSEQ multiplex PCR, and TCRdb holds only the in-frame ones, with some missing. The specimen's table records about 140,000 clones. The chain combines TRBV3-1 (or the pseudogene TRBV3-2) with TRBJ1-3; no clear D gene. This TCR came from an adult in good health. Sequencing used peripheral blood. The CDR3 reads CASSPSARSGNTIYF. The CDR3 nucleotides are TGTGCCAGCAGCCCCTCAGCACGCTCTGGAAACACCATATATTTT.